The 16 T cell receptor beta chains reported below all come from one sample, sequenced in a study of radiotherapy plus CTLA-4 blockade in lung cancer. Sequencing used immunoSEQ multiplex PCR; TCRdb keeps in-frame clones, though not all of them. The sample records 40,000 to 55,000 clones, 70% to 80% being singletons. The sequencing here drew on peripheral blood, taken from a patient treated with radiotherapy plus ipilimumab. These receptors all come from a human donor with non-small cell lung cancer whose response to radiotherapy plus ipilimumab could not be evaluated.

This clone was detected a few times. The rearrangement links TRBV28 to TRBJ2-1; 9 bases match TRBD2. Trimming cost V 7 bases and J 3 bases; bases outside gene matches: 7. The CDR3 is 15 amino acids. The germline V gene encodes CDR1 MDHEN and CDR2 SYDVKM. CDR3 in DNA: TGTGCCAGCACCTCTCTAGCGGGAAACTACAATGAGCAGTTCTTC. Translating gives CASTSLAGNYNEQFF.

J is TRBJ2-2 and V is TRBV27; D might be TRBD1 (6 bases). V was clipped by 6 bases and J by 6 bases, with 17 bases between them. CDR3 length: 15 amino acids. The germline gives CDR1 MNHEY, CDR2 SMNVEV (reference sequence). This CDR3 is CASRRTGSTAGELFF. The CDR3 coding sequence is TGTGCCAGCAGGAGAACAGGGTCAACGGCCGGGGAGCTGTTTTTT.

The chain joins TRBV18 to TRBJ2-5; TRBD2 agrees at 8 bases. Per germline, CDR1 KGHSH and CDR2 LQKENI. The CDR3 covers 16 residues. Trimming took 2 bases from V and 1 from J; bases not matched to a gene: 6. CDR3 region: CASSPTSGGIQETQYF. CDR3 bases: TGTGCCAGCTCACCAACCAGCGGGGGAATCCAAGAGACCCAGTACTTC.

The genes are TRBV19 and TRBJ2-1, with D perhaps TRBD1 (5 bases). Germline-derived CDR1 and CDR2 are LNHDA and SQIVND (reference sequence). This CDR3 has 16 residues. V shed 5 bases and J shed 8 bases, with 22 bases lying between them. CDR3 sequence (DNA): TGTGCCAGTAGTCCGGCTGGCCAGGGCTTGGTATATGAGCAGTTCTTC. This sequence encodes CASSPAGQGLVYEQFF.

DNA for the CDR3: TGTGCCAGCAGCTATAGCGGGGGGGCCCAATTCTACAATGAGCAGTTCTTC. Translated, it gives CASSYSGGAQFYNEQFF. The V and J genes are TRBV7-2 and TRBJ2-1; 11 nucleotides align to TRBD2. The trim removed 4 bases at V and 3 bases at J, leaving 8 bases unmatched. The length of the CDR3 is 17 residues. Germline loops: CDR1 SGHTA, CDR2 FQGNSA.

The V and J genes are TRBV5-1 and TRBJ2-1, with TRBD2 identical over 8 bases. CDR3 length equals 14 residues. Germline CDR1 and CDR2: SGHRS and YFSETQ. Trimming took 4 bases from V and 6 from J; bases not matched to a gene: 6. The CDR3 here is CASSAGTRINEQFF. The CDR3 nucleotides read TGCGCCAGCAGCGCCGGGACTAGAATCAATGAGCAGTTCTTC.

The genes are TRBV9 and TRBJ2-5, with D possibly TRBD1 on 5 matching bases. V was pared by 4 bases and J by 4 bases, with 11 bases between. There are 13 residues in the CDR3. The V gene's germline CDR1 is SGDLS and CDR2 YYNGEE. The CDR3 nucleotides are TGTGCCAGCAGCAAAGGGGTCGCAGAGACCCAGTACTTC. Protein: CASSKGVAETQYF. Full variable domain (remainder filled in from reference TRBV9 and TRBJ2-5): DSGVTQTPKHLITATGQRVTLRCSPRSGDLSVYWYQQSLDQGLQFLIQYYNGEERAKGNILERFSAQQFPDLHSELNLSSLELGDSALYFCASSKGVAETQYFGPGTRLLVL.

This clone was seen more than once but under ten times. The chain has TRBV5-1 and TRBJ2-2; D is uncertain. The V and J ends lost 0 bases and 1 base respectively, with 4 bases between them. Germline assignment: CDR1 SGHRS and CDR2 YFSETQ. This CDR3 contains 14 residues. The CDR3 loop is CASSLVVNTGELFF. The CDR3, as DNA: TGCGCCAGCAGCTTGGTCGTGAACACCGGGGAGCTGTTTTTT. Drawing the rest from reference TRBV5-1 and TRBJ2-2, the complete variable domain is KAGVTQTPRYLIKTRGQQVTLSCSPISGHRSVSWYQQTPGQGLQFLFEYFSETQRNKGNFPGRFSGRQFSNSRSEMNVSTLELGDSALYLCASSLVVNTGELFFGEGSRLTVL.

The gene calls are TRBV10-3 and TRBJ2-7; tentative D call: TRBD1 (6 bases). This CDR3 is built from 12 residues. From germline, CDR1 is ENHRY and CDR2 SYGVKD. V lost 6 bases and J 5 bases, leaving 11 bases between the germline ends. CDR3: CAISPGENEQYF. For the CDR3, the DNA is TGTGCCATCAGCCCAGGGGAGAACGAGCAGTACTTC.

There are a few counts of this clone. The V gene is TRBV4-3, the J gene TRBJ1-3, with D possibly TRBD1 on 5 matching bases. The CDR3 extends over 17 amino acids. Germline lookup yields CDR1 LGHNA and CDR2 YSLEER. The V and J ends lost 1 base and 2 bases respectively, with 15 bases between them. In DNA form, the CDR3 reads TGCGCCAGCAGCCAAGTGACCGGGGGGGGAACTGGAAACACCATATATTTT. It translates to CASSQVTGGGTGNTIYF.

To note about this clone: A junction boundary mismatches the germline segment, possibly from a read error. The chain couples TRBV5-6 to TRBJ2-1; 7 bases align to TRBD1. Germline V CDR1 and CDR2: SGHDT, YYEEEE. The CDR3 totals 12 residues. The CDR3 coding sequence is TGTGCCAGCAGCTTGGCGGGACAGATTTTACTCTTC. Translating it yields CASSLAGQILLF.

CDR3 protein: CASRPAPSWTVEQPQHF. In DNA, the CDR3 is TGTGCCAGTAGACCGGCCCCGAGTTGGACAGTGGAACAGCCCCAGCATTTT. The gene calls are TRBV19 and TRBJ1-5; a possible D gene is TRBD1 (6 bases). Germline V lookup: CDR1 LNHDA, CDR2 SQIVND (reference sequence). V was pared by 6 bases and J by 7 bases, with 25 bases between. The CDR3 covers 17 residues.

This clone was recorded once. The V gene is TRBV29-1, the J gene TRBJ1-1; 8 bases map to TRBD1. J lost 1 base, V lost 3 bases, and 1 base had no gene match. CDR1 and CDR2 from the germline V gene are SQVTM and ANQGSEA. The CDR3 has 13 amino acids. CDR3 coding DNA: TGCAGCGTTGAGGGACAGGAGAACACTGAAGCTTTCTTT. Its protein product is CSVEGQENTEAFF.

This clone was counted a few times. The rearrangement uses TRBV5-5 and TRBJ2-7, with D perhaps matching TRBD2 (6 bases). V was cut by 4 bases and J by 3 bases, with 20 bases left in between. Germline V gene sequence: CDR1 SGHKS, CDR2 YYEKEE (reference sequence). The CDR3 runs 16 residues. This CDR3 reads CASSLHPGRRDYEQYF. CDR3 nucleotides: TGTGCCAGCAGCCTCCACCCGGGACGGCGGGACTACGAGCAGTACTTC.

Written as DNA, the CDR3 is TGTGCCAGCAGCCGGACAGATTATCAGCCCCAGCATTTT. Translation: CASSRTDYQPQHF. The chain carries TRBV6-5 and TRBJ1-5; TRBD1 might be the D (6 bases). This CDR3 has 13 amino acids. Trimming took off 6 bases at V and 5 bases at J, with 11 bases between the two ends. Germline V CDR1 and CDR2: MNHEY, SVGAGI.

This clone showed up just once. The chain links TRBV13 to TRBJ2-5, with 8 bases fitting TRBD2. V was clipped by 3 bases and J by 1 base; unmatched bases: 7. CDR3 length equals 16 residues. Per the germline V gene, CDR1 is PRHDT and CDR2 is FYEKMQ (reference sequence). The CDR3 protein is CASSLLAGTFQETQYF. Here the CDR3 DNA reads TGTGCCAGCAGCTTGTTAGCGGGAACGTTCCAAGAGACCCAGTACTTC.